One sample yielded the 14 T cell receptor beta chains listed below, sequenced in a study of T cell clonotyping in hematopoietic cell transplantation. Here immunoSEQ multiplex PCR was the method, and the copy in TCRdb shows in-frame clones only, minus some. The data contain some 13,000 clones, less than 70% of them singletons. The sequenced material came from PBMCs. The origin of the receptors is a human donor who either received an allogeneic hematopoietic cell transplant for a myeloid malignancy or was a related donor (not recorded which). Some clones in this sample may be carry-over from other donors' samples.

This clone came up a few times. This rearrangement joins TRBV28 to TRBJ1-5; TRBD1 agrees at 7 bases. Trimming at V came to 5 bases and at J to 1 base, leaving 2 bases not matched to a gene. The CDR3 length is 14 residues. Germline V gene data show CDR1 as MDHEN and CDR2 as SYDVKM. The CDR3: CASSPGQSNQPQHF. CDR3 nucleotides: TGTGCCAGCAGTCCGGGACAGAGCAATCAGCCCCAGCATTTT.

This clone has a handful of counts. The chain links TRBV5-5 to TRBJ1-6; D is unresolved. V lost 7 bases and J lost 9, with 17 bases in between. The CDR3 consists of 14 residues. Germline CDR1 SGHKS, CDR2 YYEKEE (reference sequence). The chain's CDR3 is CASEGVPRGSPLHF. CDR3 in DNA: TGTGCCAGCGAAGGCGTACCTCGGGGTTCACCCCTCCACTTT.

The genes are TRBV4-1 and TRBJ2-4; the D is unclear. V lost 1 base, J lost 0 bases, and 16 bases lay in between. The length of the CDR3 is 18 residues. CDR1 and CDR2 from the germline V gene are MGHRA and YSYEKL. The CDR3: CASSQVASLMLAKNIQYF. As DNA, the CDR3 is TGCGCCAGCAGCCAAGTCGCCAGCTTAATGTTAGCCAAAAACATTCAGTACTTC.

CDR3 sequence reads: CAWSSGRGAEQPQHF. As DNA, the CDR3 is TGTGCCTGGAGTTCCGGACGGGGAGCAGAACAGCCCCAGCATTTT. The chain recombines TRBV30 with TRBJ1-5, with D hard to call. Germline-derived CDR1 and CDR2 are GTSNPN and SVGIG (reference sequence). This CDR3 region has 15 residues. The V and J ends lost 2 bases and 7 bases respectively, with 18 bases between them.

The chain joins TRBV7-2 to TRBJ1-1; D not certain. Per the germline V gene, CDR1 is SGHTA and CDR2 is FQGNSA. CDR3 length equals 12 residues. V lost 1 base, J lost 6 bases, and 6 bases lay in between. CDR3 region: CASSLDRAEAFF. CDR3 coding DNA: TGTGCCAGCAGCTTAGATAGAGCTGAAGCTTTCTTT.

This clone has a handful of counts. Here the CDR3 reads CASSSDRGSSNQPQHF. The CDR3 DNA reads TGTGCCAGCAGTTCGGACAGGGGCTCGAGCAATCAGCCCCAGCATTTT. The chain joins TRBV6-6 to TRBJ1-5; TRBD1 matches at 9 bases. The CDR3 covers 16 residues. V was clipped by 4 bases and J by 1 base; unmatched bases: 5. Germline-derived CDR1 and CDR2 are MNHNY and SVGAGI (reference sequence).

The V call is TRBV11-2, the J call TRBJ1-1; D is undetermined. V lost 1 base, J lost 3 bases, and 12 bases lay in between. The CDR3 has 15 residues. In germline, CDR1 is SGHAT, CDR2 FQNNGV. CDR3 amino acids: CASSLGPVGYTEAFF. CDR3 nucleotides: TGTGCCAGCAGCTTAGGACCGGTTGGATACACTGAAGCTTTCTTT.

This chain uses TRBV6-6 with TRBJ1-1; possibly TRBD1 for D (5 bases). The length of the CDR3 is 13 residues. Per the germline V gene, CDR1 is MNHNY and CDR2 is SVGAGI (reference sequence). Trimming left V 2 bases short and J 4 bases short, with 8 bases between. CDR3 amino acids: CASSYGGTTEAFF. The DNA for the CDR3 is TGTGCCAGCAGTTACGGGGGGACCACTGAAGCTTTCTTT.

The V gene is TRBV29-1, the J gene TRBJ1-1; D not resolved. The CDR3 has 14 residues. Germline V gene sequence: CDR1 SQVTM, CDR2 ANQGSEA. V lost 6 bases and J 4 bases, leaving 18 bases between the germline ends. The CDR3 loop reads CSVKPNTGVTEAFF. The CDR3 DNA reads as TGCAGCGTCAAACCCAACACGGGAGTCACTGAAGCTTTCTTT.

This clone was detected a few times. The rearrangement links TRBV29-1 to TRBJ2-3; 11 bases line up with TRBD2. The trim removed 6 bases at V and 2 bases at J, leaving 4 bases unmatched. The CDR3 totals 14 residues. The germline V gene has CDR1 SQVTM and CDR2 ANQGSEA. The chain's CDR3 is CSVEGLAATDTQYF. CDR3 nucleotide sequence: TGCAGCGTCGAGGGACTAGCGGCCACAGATACGCAGTATTTT.

The V call is TRBV4-3, the J call TRBJ1-2; TRBD1 matches 7 bases. In germline, CDR1 is LGHNA, CDR2 YSLEER. Trimming at V came to 0 bases and at J to 5 bases, leaving 6 bases not matched to a gene. This CDR3 has 15 residues. The CDR3 DNA sequence: TGCGCCAGCAGCCAAGACAGGGGGAAGGGTTATGGCTACACCTTC. This encodes CASSQDRGKGYGYTF.

The chain has TRBV4-1 and TRBJ2-7; D is unresolved. Trimming pared 0 bases from V and 3 bases from J, leaving 12 bases between. The V gene's germline CDR1 is MGHRA and CDR2 YSYEKL. The CDR3 extends over 15 amino acids. The CDR3: CASSQEPEYGYEQYF. The CDR3 nucleotides are TGCGCCAGCAGCCAAGAGCCAGAGTACGGCTACGAGCAGTACTTC.

This rearrangement joins TRBV27 to TRBJ1-1; D uncertain. This CDR3 contains 13 residues. Trimming pared 6 bases from V and 1 base from J, leaving 9 bases between. Germline assignment: CDR1 MNHEY and CDR2 SMNVEV (reference sequence). CDR3 protein: CASRALGNTEAFF. CDR3 bases: TGTGCCAGCAGGGCCCTGGGGAACACTGAAGCTTTCTTT.

The rearrangement joins TRBV30 to TRBJ1-2, with D perhaps matching TRBD1 (6 bases). The germline V gene encodes CDR1 GTSNPN and CDR2 SVGIG (reference sequence). V lost 2 bases, J lost 5 bases, and 18 bases lay in between. CDR3 length: 15 residues. The CDR3 spells CAWSSNGGLSYGYTF. The CDR3 DNA follows: TGTGCCTGGAGTTCTAACGGGGGGCTTTCTTATGGCTACACCTTC.